The clone carrying this T cell receptor (beta chain) has a single count. The length of the CDR3 is 13 residues. Trimming cost V 5 bases and J 6 bases, with 8 bases left between them. Germline V gene lookup returns CDR1 SGHVS and CDR2 FQNEAQ. Source study methods: Reference gene primer amplification gave nucleated cell count estimates. Sequenced by immunoSEQ multiplex PCR; TCRdb stores in-frame clones only, minus some. The DNA was the basis for D and trimming; V, J and clone size are from that table. The repertoire holds 110,000 or so clones, with roughly four fifths as singletons. The entry originates in a study of blood T cell repertoires in COVID-19. Study summary: From the United States, Italy and Spain came samples of acute and convalescent COVID-19. Sources were T cells, B-cell-depleted T cells, or PBMCs; the material itself was cDNA or gDNA.

Sequencing input: peripheral blood. This sequence originates from a man aged 50-60 years with acute or convalescent COVID-19. This chain connects TRBV7-8 to TRBJ1-6; D is uncertain. The CDR3 nucleotides are TGTGCCAGCAGCCCGGGTTCTAATTCACCCCTCCACTTT. Translated, it gives CASSPGSNSPLHF.